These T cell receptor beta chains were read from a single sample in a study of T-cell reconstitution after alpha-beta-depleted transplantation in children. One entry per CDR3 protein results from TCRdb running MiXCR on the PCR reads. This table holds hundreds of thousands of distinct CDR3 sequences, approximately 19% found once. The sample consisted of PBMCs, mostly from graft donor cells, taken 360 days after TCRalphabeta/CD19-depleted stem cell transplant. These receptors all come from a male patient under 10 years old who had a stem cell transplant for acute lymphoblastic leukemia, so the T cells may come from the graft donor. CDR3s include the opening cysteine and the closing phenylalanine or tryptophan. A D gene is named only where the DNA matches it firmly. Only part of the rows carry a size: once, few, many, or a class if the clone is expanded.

CDR3: CATSDGGTGGKQYF
DNA: TGTGCCACCAGTGATGGCGGGACAGGGGGCAAGCAGTACTTC
size: few
D: TRBD1
V: TRBV24-1
J: TRBJ2-7

CDR3: CASSLRDLYYEQYF
DNA: TGTGCCAGCAGTTTAAGGGACCTTTACTACGAGCAGTACTTC
size: few
D: -
V: TRBV12-3/TRBV12-4
J: TRBJ2-7

CDR3: CASSLAPQPQHF
DNA: TGTGCCAGCAGTTTAGCCCCTCAGCCCCAGCATTTT
size: many
D: -
V: TRBV12-3/TRBV12-4
J: TRBJ1-5

CDR3: CASRQQETQGYTF
DNA: TGTGCCAGCAGGCAACAGGAAACCCAAGGCTACACCTTC
size: few
D: -
V: TRBV6-6
J: TRBJ1-2

CDR3: CASMLQGFADEQFF
DNA: TGTGCCAGCATGCTACAGGGGTTCGCGGATGAGCAGTTCTTC
size: few
D: TRBD1
V: TRBV28
J: TRBJ2-1

CDR3: CASNDIPGTVTHLSYEQYF
DNA: TGTGCCAGCAATGATATCCCCGGGACAGTGACCCACCTCTCCTACGAGCAGTACTTC
size: -
D: TRBD1
V: TRBV6-2/TRBV6-3
J: TRBJ2-7

CDR3: CASSQGGNYGYTF
DNA: TGTGCCAGCAGCCAAGGTGGGAACTATGGCTACACCTTC
size: few
D: -
V: TRBV7-2
J: TRBJ1-2

CDR3: CSGHGQGPPYEQYF
DNA: TGCAGCGGCCACGGACAGGGTCCACCCTACGAGCAGTACTTC
size: -
D: TRBD1
V: TRBV29-1
J: TRBJ2-7

CDR3: CASSFGTQGRETQYF
DNA: TGTGCCAGCAGTTTCGGAACACAGGGACGAGAGACCCAGTACTTC
size: -
D: -
V: TRBV28
J: TRBJ2-5

CDR3: CASSLGMLDNEQFF
DNA: TGCGCCAGCAGCTTGGGCATGCTAGACAATGAGCAGTTCTTC
size: few
D: -
V: TRBV5-1
J: TRBJ2-1

CDR3: CASSSRDRTLGYTF
DNA: TGTGCCAGCAGTTCCCGGGACCGGACTCTAGGCTACACCTTC
size: few
D: -
V: TRBV12-3/TRBV12-4
J: TRBJ1-2

CDR3: CASNPRDRGPTYNEQFF
DNA: TGTGCCAGCAACCCCCGGGACAGGGGTCCTACCTACAATGAGCAGTTCTTC
size: -
D: TRBD1
V: TRBV6-5
J: TRBJ2-1

CDR3: CASSPPGGTDEQFF
DNA: TGTGCCAGCTCACCACCGGGGGGGACGGATGAGCAGTTCTTC
size: few
D: TRBD2
V: TRBV18
J: TRBJ2-1

CDR3: CAIRSGTLMNTEAFF
DNA: TGTGCCATCAGATCCGGGACATTGATGAACACTGAAGCTTTCTTT
size: many
D: -
V: TRBV10-3
J: TRBJ1-1

CDR3: CASSPLSGRDFSYEQYF
DNA: TGTGCCAGCTCACCACTGTCAGGGAGGGACTTCTCCTACGAGCAGTACTTC
size: -
D: TRBD2
V: TRBV18
J: TRBJ2-7

CDR3: CASSLDMGPNEQFF
DNA: TGTGCCAGCAGCTTAGATATGGGACCCAATGAGCAGTTCTTC
size: -
D: -
V: TRBV7-9
J: TRBJ2-1

CDR3: CASRGTGGTGELFF
DNA: TGTGCCAGCAGGGGGACAGGGGGCACCGGGGAGCTGTTTTTT
size: -
D: TRBD1
V: TRBV11-2
J: TRBJ2-2

CDR3: CASSPRASDTGELFF
DNA: TGTGCCAGCAGTCCCCGTGCTAGTGACACCGGGGAGCTGTTTTTT
size: -
D: -
V: TRBV6-1
J: TRBJ2-2

CDR3: CASSGQGRNEQFF
DNA: TGTGCCAGCAGTGGACAGGGAAGAAATGAGCAGTTCTTC
size: many
D: TRBD1
V: TRBV6-1
J: TRBJ2-1

CDR3: CASSPPGLAGGRNEQFF
DNA: TGTGCCAGCAGTCCCCCGGGGCTAGCGGGGGGTAGGAATGAGCAGTTCTTC
size: -
D: TRBD2
V: TRBV12-3/TRBV12-4
J: TRBJ2-1

CDR3: CASSFEQGGLFF
DNA: TGTGCCAGCAGTTTTGAACAGGGAGGGCTGTTTTTT
size: few
D: -
V: TRBV12-3/TRBV12-4
J: TRBJ2-2

CDR3: CASSYLVSGESEKLFF
DNA: TGTGCCAGCAGTTACCTAGTTTCAGGGGAGAGCGAAAAACTGTTTTTT
size: -
D: -
V: TRBV6-2/TRBV6-3
J: TRBJ1-4

CDR3: CASSFGAGGTTGELFF
DNA: TGCGCCAGCAGCTTCGGGGCAGGGGGCACCACCGGGGAGCTGTTTTTT
size: few
D: TRBD1
V: TRBV5-1
J: TRBJ2-2

CDR3: CATSREVEAYRDSVNF
DNA: TGTGCCACCAGCAGAGAGGTTGAAGCGTACCGGGACAGCGTGAACTTC
size: -
D: TRBD1
V: TRBV15
J: TRBJ2-7

CDR3: CASSLSGGSWYEQFF
DNA: TGTGCCAGCAGCTTGTCTGGCGGGAGCTGGTATGAGCAGTTCTTC
size: many
D: TRBD2
V: TRBV5-5
J: TRBJ2-1

CDR3: CASSAQGTSTEAFF
DNA: TGTGCCAGCAGTGCACAGGGGACTAGCACTGAAGCTTTCTTT
size: many
D: TRBD1
V: TRBV12-3/TRBV12-4
J: TRBJ1-1

CDR3: CATSRDPPPKTDSPLHF
DNA: TGTGCCACCAGCAGAGATCCCCCCCCGAAGACGGACTCACCCCTCCACTTT
size: few
D: -
V: TRBV15
J: TRBJ1-6

CDR3: CATSDRQGYYNEQFF
DNA: TGTGCCACCAGTGATAGGCAGGGTTACTACAATGAGCAGTTCTTC
size: -
D: -
V: TRBV24-1
J: TRBJ2-1

CDR3: CSATRGSSGYNEQFF
DNA: TGCAGTGCCACTAGAGGGTCCTCTGGCTACAATGAGCAGTTCTTC
size: -
D: -
V: TRBV20-1
J: TRBJ2-1

CDR3: CASSLVGLAAYEQYF
DNA: TGTGCCAGCAGCTTAGTTGGACTAGCGGCCTACGAGCAGTACTTC
size: -
D: TRBD2
V: TRBV11-1
J: TRBJ2-7

CDR3: CASSPWTRTDTQYF
DNA: TGTGCCAGCAGCCCCTGGACTAGAACAGATACGCAGTATTTT
size: -
D: TRBD2
V: TRBV7-2
J: TRBJ2-3

CDR3: CASSRDPGPTSQETQYF
DNA: TGCGCCAGCAGCCGTGATCCAGGGCCAACCTCGCAAGAGACCCAGTACTTC
size: few
D: -
V: TRBV4-3
J: TRBJ2-5

CDR3: CASSLWAMETQYF
DNA: TGTGCCAGCAGCTTATGGGCGATGGAGACCCAGTACTTC
size: -
D: -
V: TRBV7-8
J: TRBJ2-5

CDR3: CASSPDAWDTEAFF
DNA: TGCGCCAGCAGCCCCGACGCCTGGGACACTGAAGCTTTCTTT
size: few
D: -
V: TRBV5-1
J: TRBJ1-1

CDR3: CASRVRSSYNEQFF
DNA: TGTGCCTCCCGCGTTCGAAGCTCCTACAATGAGCAGTTCTTC
size: few
D: -
V: TRBV27
J: TRBJ2-1

CDR3: CASSLDPAVRKFF
DNA: TGTGCCAGCAGCTTGGATCCAGCCGTACGTAAATTCTTC
size: many
D: -
V: TRBV5-6
J: TRBJ2-1

CDR3: CASGGAREETQYF
DNA: TGTGCCAGCGGGGGGGCCCGGGAGGAGACCCAGTACTTC
size: -
D: -
V: TRBV2
J: TRBJ2-5

CDR3: CASSPEQGAKSPLHF
DNA: TGTGCCAGCAGTCCCGAACAGGGGGCCAAGTCACCCCTCCACTTT
size: few
D: TRBD1
V: TRBV6-1
J: TRBJ1-6

CDR3: CATRGSSYNEQFF
DNA: TGTGCCACCAGGGGATCGTCCTACAATGAGCAGTTCTTC
size: -
D: -
V: TRBV3-1
J: TRBJ2-1

CDR3: CASSLEAGNEQFF
DNA: TGTGCCAGCAGCTTAGAGGCTGGCAATGAGCAGTTCTTC
size: -
D: -
V: TRBV7-9
J: TRBJ2-1

CDR3: CASSLPGQPTDTQYF
DNA: TGCGCCAGCAGCTTACCGGGACAGCCCACAGATACGCAGTATTTT
size: -
D: TRBD1
V: TRBV5-1
J: TRBJ2-3

CDR3: CASSSPDDRGVHEQYF
DNA: TGTGCCAGCAGCTCCCCAGATGACAGGGGGGTCCACGAGCAGTACTTC
size: few
D: TRBD1
V: TRBV7-2
J: TRBJ2-7

CDR3: CASSYRRGQDKHEQYF
DNA: TGCGCCAGCAGCTATCGGAGGGGACAGGATAAGCACGAGCAGTACTTC
size: few
D: TRBD1
V: TRBV5-1
J: TRBJ2-7

CDR3: CASSLAGLGYEQYF
DNA: TGTGCCAGCAGCTTAGCCGGGCTTGGATACGAGCAGTACTTC
size: many
D: -
V: TRBV13
J: TRBJ2-7

CDR3: CASSSPPGAGDETQYF
DNA: TGTGCCAGCAGTTCCCCCCCTGGAGCGGGGGATGAGACCCAGTACTTC
size: few
D: TRBD2
V: TRBV12-3/TRBV12-4
J: TRBJ2-5

CDR3: CASSQSYQETQYF
DNA: TGCGCCAGCAGCCAATCGTACCAAGAGACCCAGTACTTC
size: -
D: -
V: TRBV4-3
J: TRBJ2-5

CDR3: CASSFTVAGEQFF
DNA: TGTGCCAGCAGTTTTACGGTAGCCGGTGAGCAGTTCTTC
size: -
D: -
V: TRBV12-3/TRBV12-4
J: TRBJ2-1

CDR3: CSASVSGQPQHF
DNA: TGCAGTGCTAGCGTGAGCGGACAGCCCCAGCATTTT
size: -
D: -
V: TRBV20-1
J: TRBJ1-5

CDR3: CASSLRDRGFDTQYF
DNA: TGTGCCAGCAGTTTAAGGGACAGGGGTTTTGATACGCAGTATTTT
size: few
D: TRBD1
V: TRBV27
J: TRBJ2-3

CDR3: CAISELDRGPGYTF
DNA: TGTGCCATCAGTGAGCTCGACAGGGGGCCTGGCTACACCTTC
size: few
D: TRBD1
V: TRBV10-3
J: TRBJ1-2

CDR3: CAWGSSTQYF
DNA: TGTGCCTGGGGATCCAGTACGCAGTATTTT
size: few
D: -
V: TRBV30
J: TRBJ2-3

CDR3: CAISEYEGGGTDTQYF
DNA: TGTGCCATCAGTGAATATGAGGGAGGGGGCACAGATACGCAGTATTTT
size: few
D: TRBD2
V: TRBV10-3
J: TRBJ2-3

CDR3: CASSSETSGGPWGWGETQYF
DNA: TGTGCCAGCAGCTCGGAGACTAGCGGGGGTCCGTGGGGGTGGGGGGAGACCCAGTACTTC
size: -
D: TRBD2
V: TRBV11-2
J: TRBJ2-5

CDR3: CASTLTGYNEQFF
DNA: TGTGCCAGCACCCTGACTGGGTACAATGAGCAGTTCTTC
size: -
D: -
V: TRBV2
J: TRBJ2-1

CDR3: CATSDFGADYNEQFF
DNA: TGTGCCACCAGTGATTTCGGGGCTGACTACAATGAGCAGTTCTTC
size: few
D: -
V: TRBV24-1
J: TRBJ2-1

CDR3: CASSTGETQYF
DNA: TGTGCCAGCAGTACAGGGGAGACCCAGTACTTC
size: many
D: -
V: TRBV6-5
J: TRBJ2-5